This T cell receptor (beta chain) was captured by sequencing in a study of Graves' ophthalmopathy and Graves' hyperthyroidism. At the level of the study: The term stable hyperthyroidism indicated an absence of ophthalmopathy within 18 months of follow-up.

Researchers took RNA transcripts and amplified TCR beta CDR3 regions from them. First-round RT-PCR with HTBI primers preceded a second-round multiplex PCR. Using its own MiXCR run on the multiplex PCR reads, TCRdb lists one record per CDR3 protein. The sample lists a few hundred thousand distinct CDR3 sequences, under 40% occurring once. Per germline, CDR1 ENHRY and CDR2 SYGVKD. Losses at the gene ends were 10 bases for V and 3 bases for J; bases not matched to a gene: 10. The length of the CDR3 is 14 residues. Ineligible for inclusion were patients with other autoimmune diseases, uncontrolled infections, pregnancy or lactation. The study's findings and limits: In blood appeared most of the expanded thyroid clonotypes whose frequency exceeded 0.001. Ophthalmopathy could be told apart from stable hyperthyroidism by a 13-signature model (about 88% sensitivity, about 80% specificity).

To note about this clonotype: Its antigen is still unknown. The CDR3 does not end in the conserved phenylalanine or tryptophan, so this is likely a read error.

The sequence was collected from an adult man with Graves' hyperthyroidism. The sequenced sample was peripheral blood or thyroid tissue (not recorded which). The chain uses TRBV10-3 and TRBJ2-7; 9 bases line up with TRBD1. The CDR3 sequence is CASRGQGDGYEQYL. The DNA of the CDR3 is TGTGCCAGCAGGGGACAGGGCGACGGCTACGAGCAGTACCTC.